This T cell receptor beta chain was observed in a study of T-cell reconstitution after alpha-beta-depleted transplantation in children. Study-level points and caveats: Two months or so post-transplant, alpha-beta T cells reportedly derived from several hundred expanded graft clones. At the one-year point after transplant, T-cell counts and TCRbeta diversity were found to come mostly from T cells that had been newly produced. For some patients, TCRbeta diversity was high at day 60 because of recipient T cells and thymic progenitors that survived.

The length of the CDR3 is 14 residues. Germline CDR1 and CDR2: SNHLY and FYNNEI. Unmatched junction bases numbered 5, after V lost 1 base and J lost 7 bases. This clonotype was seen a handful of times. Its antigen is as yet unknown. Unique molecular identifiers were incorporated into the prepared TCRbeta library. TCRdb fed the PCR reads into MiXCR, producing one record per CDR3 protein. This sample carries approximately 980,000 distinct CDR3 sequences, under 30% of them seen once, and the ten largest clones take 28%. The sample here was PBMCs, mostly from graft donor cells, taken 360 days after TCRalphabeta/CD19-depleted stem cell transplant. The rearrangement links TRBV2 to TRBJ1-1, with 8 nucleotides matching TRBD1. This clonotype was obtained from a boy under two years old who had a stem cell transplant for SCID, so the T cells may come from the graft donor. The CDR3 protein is CASSEEYRGGEAFF. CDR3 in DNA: TGTGCCAGCAGTGAAGAATACAGGGGGGGTGAAGCTTTCTTT.